These 20 T cell receptor beta chains originate from one sample sequenced in a study of blood T cell repertoires in COVID-19. Profiling relied on immunoSEQ multiplex PCR, and the TCRdb table lists in-frame clones only, not all of them. This table has some 120,000 clones, 77% appearing once. Sequenced sample: peripheral blood. The source is an elderly man with acute or convalescent COVID-19.

Ten or more counts support this clone. The rearrangement uses TRBV30 and TRBJ1-5; 7 nucleotides line up with TRBD1. CDR3 length: 14 residues. After removal of 1 base from V and 7 bases from J, the junction contained 7 bases not matched to a gene. From germline, CDR1 is GTSNPN and CDR2 SVGIG (reference sequence). This CDR3 reads CAWSAGTVYQPQHF. CDR3 nucleotides: TGTGCCTGGAGTGCCGGGACAGTCTACCAGCCCCAGCATTTT.

This chain connects TRBV5-8 to TRBJ2-5; 7 bases fit TRBD2. J lost 2 bases, V lost 4 bases, and 14 bases had no gene match. CDR1 SGHTS and CDR2 YDEGEE come from the germline V gene. The length of the CDR3 is 17 residues. The CDR3 here is CASSTGLVGRGQETQYF. As DNA, the CDR3 is TGTGCCAGCAGCACCGGACTAGTGGGGAGAGGGCAAGAGACCCAGTACTTC.

The V call is TRBV7-2, the J call TRBJ2-7; 8 nucleotides agree with TRBD1. Germline V lookup: CDR1 SGHTA, CDR2 FQGNSA. The V and J ends lost 1 base and 3 bases, in that order; junction bases with no gene match: 5. CDR3 size: 15 residues. CDR3 DNA sequence: TGTGCCAGCAGCTTAGGAGGGACAGGTAACTACGAGCAGTACTTC. It encodes CASSLGGTGNYEQYF.

The chain carries TRBV30 and TRBJ1-2; D is undetermined. V shed 3 bases and J shed 2 bases, with 7 bases lying between them. Germline V gene sequence: CDR1 GTSNPN, CDR2 SVGIG (reference sequence). The CDR3 contains 12 residues. The CDR3 protein is CAWSSENYGYTF. Here the CDR3 DNA reads TGTGCCTGGAGCTCTGAGAACTATGGCTACACCTTC.

The V call is TRBV12-3 or TRBV12-4, the J call TRBJ2-5; 8 bases match TRBD1. The CDR3 length is 13 residues. V shed 5 bases, J shed 5 bases, and the junction held 4 bases outside the gene matches. Here the CDR3 reads CASSATGGETQYF. The DNA of the CDR3 is TGTGCCAGCAGTGCCACAGGGGGTGAGACCCAGTACTTC.

This clone came up once. One end of the junction varies from germline; a read error may be responsible. V is TRBV6-6 and J is TRBJ1-3, with D tentatively TRBD1 (6 bases). The CDR3 runs to 13 residues. CDR1 MNHNY and CDR2 SVGAGI come from the germline V gene (reference sequence). In DNA form, the CDR3 reads TGTGCCAGCAGTTACTCTAAAGGGGACACCATATACTTT. It codes for CASSYSKGDTIYF.

The chain employs TRBV28 and TRBJ1-2, with 8 bases fitting TRBD1. V was pared by 6 bases and J by 4 bases, with 10 bases of the junction left unmatched. The CDR3 has 15 residues. From germline, CDR1 is MDHEN and CDR2 SYDVKM. The CDR3 DNA reads TGTGCCAGCAGCCATCCAGGGGGCGGCAGCTATGGCTACACCTTC. Protein product: CASSHPGGGSYGYTF.

V and J are TRBV3-1 (or the pseudogene TRBV3-2) and TRBJ2-7; 9 nucleotides line up with TRBD2. J was trimmed by 3 bases and V by 4 bases; bases with no gene match: 7. Germline V gene lookup returns CDR1 LGHDT and CDR2 YNNKEL (reference sequence). This CDR3 has 15 residues. The CDR3: CASSPVAGESYEQYF. The CDR3 nucleotides are TGTGCCAGCAGCCCTGTAGCGGGGGAGAGCTACGAGCAGTACTTC.

The chain couples TRBV5-6 to TRBJ1-4, with D perhaps TRBD1 (5 bases). The CDR3 runs 15 residues. With 4 bases removed from V and 7 bases from J, the gap between germline ends came to 17 bases. Germline V gives CDR1 SGHDT, CDR2 YYEEEE. CDR3 coding DNA: TGTGCCAGCAGCCTACTACCCTCGGGGGGTGAAAAACTGTTTTTT. Protein: CASSLLPSGGEKLFF.

This clone came up a few times. This chain joins TRBV13 and TRBJ2-3; D remains ambiguous. Germline V gene lookup returns CDR1 PRHDT and CDR2 FYEKMQ (reference sequence). The CDR3 spans 12 residues. V was cut by 2 bases and J by 2 bases, with 2 bases left in between. The DNA of the CDR3 is TGTGCCAGCAGCTTACTCACAGATACGCAGTATTTT. This sequence encodes CASSLLTDTQYF.

This clone was seen more than once but under ten times. The chain is built from TRBV19 and TRBJ2-3; 11 nucleotides agree with TRBD2. The CDR3 covers 16 residues. The germline V gene encodes CDR1 LNHDA and CDR2 SQIVND (reference sequence). V was pared by 3 bases and J by 2 bases, with 4 bases of the junction left unmatched. The DNA for the CDR3 is TGTGCCAGTAGTATCAATAGCGGGGGGGCCACAGATACGCAGTATTTT. Translating gives CASSINSGGATDTQYF.

CDR3 nucleotides: TGCAGTGCCCCCGCCAGGGGAATCCAGTACTTC. It encodes CSAPARGIQYF. This rearrangement joins TRBV20-1 to TRBJ2-5, with D possibly TRBD1 on 6 matching bases. V was shortened by 6 bases and J by 10 bases, with 15 bases between the two germline ends. CDR1 DFQATT and CDR2 SNEGSKA come from the germline V gene (reference sequence). The CDR3 totals 11 residues.

V gene TRBV10-1 combines with J gene TRBJ2-3; a weak D match, TRBD1 (5 bases). The germline V gene encodes CDR1 WNHNN and CDR2 SYGVQD (reference sequence). Trimming cost V 7 bases and J 3 bases, with 14 bases left between them. The CDR3 totals 14 residues. CDR3 in amino acids: CASNGHLGTDTQYF. In DNA form, the CDR3 reads TGCGCCAGCAACGGACACCTGGGGACAGATACGCAGTATTTT.

The chain couples TRBV5-6 to TRBJ2-7; D is perhaps TRBD2 (5 bases). CDR1 is SGHDT, CDR2 YYEEEE, per germline. The CDR3 extends over 16 amino acids. V gave up 0 bases and J gave up 4 bases, with 17 bases separating them. CDR3 residues: CASSLGGSGLSYEQYF. As DNA, the CDR3 is TGTGCCAGCAGCTTGGGTGGCAGCGGCCTTTCGTACGAGCAGTACTTC.

This clone was found a few times. The V gene is TRBV2, the J gene TRBJ2-1; 9 bases map to TRBD1. V was clipped by 7 bases and J by 7 bases; unmatched bases: 8. Germline V gene lookup returns CDR1 SNHLY and CDR2 FYNNEI. The CDR3 runs to 14 residues. The CDR3 protein is CASIRDRVGNEQFF. The CDR3 region has the DNA TGTGCCAGCATTAGGGACAGGGTGGGGAATGAGCAGTTCTTC.

V gene TRBV28 combines with J gene TRBJ1-2; 7 bases map to TRBD1. CDR1 MDHEN and CDR2 SYDVKM come from the germline V gene. The junction had 4 bases not matched to a gene; V was cut back by 1 base and J by 5 bases. The CDR3 runs to 14 residues. For the CDR3, the DNA is TGTGCCAGCAGTTTATCTCAGGGACAGTATGGCTACACCTTC. This encodes CASSLSQGQYGYTF.

The genes are TRBV10-3 and TRBJ1-2; 7 positions match TRBD1. Germline CDR1 and CDR2: ENHRY and SYGVKD. The length of the CDR3 is 15 residues. V lost 5 bases, J lost 3 bases, and 9 bases stayed unmatched. Here the CDR3 reads CAISRGGTADYGYTF. The CDR3 region has the DNA TGTGCCATCAGTCGAGGCGGGACAGCGGACTATGGCTACACCTTC.

This chain connects TRBV5-4 to TRBJ2-6; D possibly corresponds to TRBD1 (5 bases). Germline CDR1 and CDR2: SGHNT and YYREEE (reference sequence). The CDR3 runs to 19 residues. V lost 1 base to trimming and J lost 1 base, with 18 bases between them. CDR3 loop: CASSLMMTRVYSGANVLTF. Written as DNA, the CDR3 is TGTGCCAGCAGCTTGATGATGACCAGGGTATATTCTGGGGCCAACGTCCTGACTTTC.

V is TRBV6-5 and J is TRBJ1-1, with D hard to call. Looked up from germline, CDR1 is MNHEY and CDR2 is SVGAGI. This CDR3 is built from 14 residues. V was trimmed by 8 bases and J by 0 bases, leaving 13 bases between them. CDR3 bases: TGTGCCAGCTCGCAGATCCCTTTGAACACTGAAGCTTTCTTT. It yields the protein CASSQIPLNTEAFF.

This chain uses TRBV10-3 with TRBJ1-1; D is uncertain. Germline loops: CDR1 ENHRY, CDR2 SYGVKD. V was cut by 2 bases and J by 5 bases, with 9 bases left in between. The length of the CDR3 is 13 residues. The CDR3 DNA is TGTGCCATCAGTGAGGATCGGGGTACTGAAGCTTTCTTT. Translation: CAISEDRGTEAFF.